The 11 T cell receptor beta chains given below trace back to one sample, sequenced in a study of T cells after yellow fever vaccination. MiXCR was run by TCRdb on the 5' RACE reads, yielding one entry per CDR3 protein. The sample consists of a few hundred thousand distinct CDR3 sequences, 3.5% to 5% of them appearing once. The specimen was PBMCs, collected 15 days after the yellow fever booster vaccination. The receptors were sampled from a man younger than 35 who received the YFV17D yellow fever vaccine.

This clonotype has a count of ten or more. This chain connects TRBV20-1 to TRBJ1-5; D is unclear. The CDR3 covers 14 residues. The germline V and J ends were trimmed by 0 bases and 6 bases, with 12 bases remaining between them. CDR1 DFQATT and CDR2 SNEGSKA come from the germline V gene (reference sequence). The CDR3 reads CSARDVGRSQPQHF. The CDR3 DNA sequence: TGCAGTGCTAGAGATGTGGGTAGGAGTCAGCCCCAGCATTTT.

There are many counts of this clonotype. This chain links TRBV5-1 with TRBJ1-4; D ambiguous. The CDR3 is 14 residues long. Trimming removed 4 bases from V and 0 bases from J, with 7 bases in between. Germline CDR1 reads SGHRS; CDR2 reads YFSETQ. This CDR3 reads CASSPGSTNEKLFF. CDR3 bases: TGCGCCAGCAGCCCAGGATCAACTAATGAAAAACTGTTTTTT. The variable domain in full, completed from reference TRBV5-1 and TRBJ1-4, reads KAGVTQTPRYLIKTRGQQVTLSCSPISGHRSVSWYQQTPGQGLQFLFEYFSETQRNKGNFPGRFSGRQFSNSRSEMNVSTLELGDSALYLCASSPGSTNEKLFFGSGTQLSVL.

This clonotype was counted a few times. The chain recombines TRBV5-1 with TRBJ1-1; maybe TRBD1 (6 bases). Germline CDR1 is SGHRS and CDR2 is YFSETQ. Trimming cost V 1 base and J 4 bases, with 14 bases left between them. The CDR3 sequence is 15 residues long. The CDR3 DNA sequence: TGCGCCAGCAGCTTGAAGGGGGTGGTTTCCACTGAAGCTTTCTTT. It translates to CASSLKGVVSTEAFF.

This clonotype was observed a handful of times. A junction end diverges from the germline sequence, so it may reflect a read error. V is TRBV7-7 and J is TRBJ2-5, with 10 bases lining up with TRBD2. The CDR3 has 16 residues. CDR1 is SSHAT, CDR2 FNYEAQ, per germline (reference sequence). CDR3 protein: CASSLVERGGRETQYF. For the CDR3, the DNA is TGTGCTAGCAGCTTGGTCGAGCGGGGGGGCCGGGAGACCCAGTACTTC.

J is TRBJ1-5 and V is TRBV7-2; perhaps TRBD1 as D (6 bases). CDR3 size: 21 residues. Germline assignment: CDR1 SGHTA and CDR2 FQGNSA. V was cut by 5 bases and J by 0 bases, with 29 bases left in between. This CDR3 is CASSDYSGVSDFYYSNQPQHF. In nucleotides, the CDR3 is TGTGCCAGCAGCGACTATTCAGGGGTATCAGACTTTTATTATAGCAATCAGCCCCAGCATTTT.

This clonotype was picked up a small number of times. The chain combines TRBV3-1 with TRBJ2-2; D unresolved. The CDR3 length is 13 residues. The V end was cut by 6 bases, the J end by 1 base, with 6 bases between. Germline values: CDR1 LGHDT, CDR2 YNNKEL (reference sequence). CDR3 loop: CASRWGNTGELFF. CDR3 sequence (DNA): TGTGCCAGCAGATGGGGGAACACCGGGGAGCTGTTTTTT.

The CDR3 coding sequence is TGCGCCAGCAGTCCCAACCGGGGGCCTATCCAAGAGACCCAGTACTTC. This translates into CASSPNRGPIQETQYF. The V gene is TRBV5-1, the J gene TRBJ2-5, with D perhaps matching TRBD1 or TRBD2 (6 bases each). This CDR3 is built from 16 residues. The V gene lost 5 bases and the J gene lost 1 base, with 18 bases spanning the gap. Germline V lookup: CDR1 SGHRS, CDR2 YFSETQ.

This clonotype showed up just a few times. The chain combines TRBV12-3 or TRBV12-4 with TRBJ1-3; the D is unclear. V was trimmed by 3 bases and J by 0 bases, leaving 9 bases between them. The CDR3 consists of 15 residues. CDR3 sequence (DNA): TGTGCCAGCAGTTTCGGCACCACCTCTGGAAACACCATATATTTT. It is translated as CASSFGTTSGNTIYF.

This clonotype turned up a few times. CDR3: CASSSPSGLNPGELFF. As DNA, the CDR3 is TGTGCCAGCTCCTCACCGTCGGGACTGAATCCCGGGGAGCTGTTTTTT. The V and J genes are TRBV7-9 and TRBJ2-2, with a tentative D call TRBD2 (6 bases). Germline V gene sequence: CDR1 SEHNR, CDR2 FQNEAQ (reference sequence). The CDR3 has 16 amino acids. V lost 8 bases and J lost 6, with 22 bases in between.

This clonotype has just a few counts. V gene TRBV27 combines with J gene TRBJ1-4; no firm D call. CDR3 length: 15 amino acids. The V gene lost 1 base and the J gene lost 3 bases, with 9 bases spanning the gap. Looked up from germline, CDR1 is MNHEY and CDR2 is SMNVEV (reference sequence). CDR3 bases: TGTGCCAGCAGTTTATACCAGGCCGCTAATGAAAAACTGTTTTTT. Amino acid sequence: CASSLYQAANEKLFF.

The V gene is TRBV12-3 or TRBV12-4, the J gene TRBJ2-1, with D perhaps TRBD2 (6 bases). The CDR3 has 12 residues. Trimming cost V 6 bases and J 13 bases, with 16 bases left between them. DNA for the CDR3: TGTGCCAGCAGCCCTCAAGGCGGGGTTCAGTTCTTC. Its protein is CASSPQGGVQFF.